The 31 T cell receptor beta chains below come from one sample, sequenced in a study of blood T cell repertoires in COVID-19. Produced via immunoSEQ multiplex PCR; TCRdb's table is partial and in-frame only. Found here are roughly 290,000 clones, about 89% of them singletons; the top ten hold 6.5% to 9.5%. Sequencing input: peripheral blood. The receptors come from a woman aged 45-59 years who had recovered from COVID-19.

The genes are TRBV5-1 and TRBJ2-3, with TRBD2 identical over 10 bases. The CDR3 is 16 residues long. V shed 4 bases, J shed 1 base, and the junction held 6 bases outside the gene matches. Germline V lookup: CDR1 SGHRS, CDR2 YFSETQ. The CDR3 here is CASSRTSGGGTDTQYF. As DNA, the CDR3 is TGCGCCAGCAGCCGCACAAGCGGGGGGGGCACAGATACGCAGTATTTT.

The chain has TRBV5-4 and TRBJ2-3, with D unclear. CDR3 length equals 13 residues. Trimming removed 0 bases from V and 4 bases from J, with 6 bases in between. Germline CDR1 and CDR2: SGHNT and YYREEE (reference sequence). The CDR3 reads CASSLERPDTQYF. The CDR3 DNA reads TGTGCCAGCAGCTTGGAGCGACCAGATACGCAGTATTTT. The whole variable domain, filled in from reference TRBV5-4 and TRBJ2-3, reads ETGVTQSPTHLIKTRGQQVTLRCSSQSGHNTVSWYQQALGQGPQFIFQYYREEENGRGNFPPRFSGLQFPNYSSELNVNALELDDSALYLCASSLERPDTQYFGPGTRLTVL.

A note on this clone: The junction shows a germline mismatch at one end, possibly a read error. The CDR3 nucleotides read TGTGCCAGCAGCCACGAAGGGTTAGTGCCTGACTATGGCCACACCTTC. This sequence encodes CASSHEGLVPDYGHTF. The chain couples TRBV3-1 (or the pseudogene TRBV3-2) to TRBJ1-2, with unresolved D. This CDR3 has 16 amino acids. Germline values: CDR1 LGHDT, CDR2 YNNKEL (reference sequence).

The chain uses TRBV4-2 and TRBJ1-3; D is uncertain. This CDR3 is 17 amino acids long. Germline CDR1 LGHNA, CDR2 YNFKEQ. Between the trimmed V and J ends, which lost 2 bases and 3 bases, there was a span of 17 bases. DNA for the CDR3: TGTGCCAGCAGCCAACCCAGACCTGGGCTTATTGGAAACACCATATATTTT. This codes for CASSQPRPGLIGNTIYF.

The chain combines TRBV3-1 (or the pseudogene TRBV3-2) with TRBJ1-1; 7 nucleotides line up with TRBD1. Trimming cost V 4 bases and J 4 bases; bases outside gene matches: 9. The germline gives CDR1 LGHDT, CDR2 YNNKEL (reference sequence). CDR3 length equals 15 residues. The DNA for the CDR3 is TGTGCCAGCAGCCCCGACGGGGGACAGAGCACTGAAGCTTTCTTT. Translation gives CASSPDGGQSTEAFF.

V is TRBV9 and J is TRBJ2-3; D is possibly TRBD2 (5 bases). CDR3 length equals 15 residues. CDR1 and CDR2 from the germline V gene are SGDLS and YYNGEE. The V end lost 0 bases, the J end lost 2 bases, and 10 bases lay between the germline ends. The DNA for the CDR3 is TGTGCCAGCAGCGTAGACGAGGGAATCACAGATACGCAGTATTTT. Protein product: CASSVDEGITDTQYF.

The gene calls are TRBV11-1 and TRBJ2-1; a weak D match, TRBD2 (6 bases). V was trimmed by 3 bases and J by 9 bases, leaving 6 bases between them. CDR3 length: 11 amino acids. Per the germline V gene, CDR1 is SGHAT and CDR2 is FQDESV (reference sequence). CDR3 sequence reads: CASSLEGEQFF. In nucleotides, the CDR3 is TGTGCCAGCAGCTTGGAGGGTGAGCAGTTCTTC.

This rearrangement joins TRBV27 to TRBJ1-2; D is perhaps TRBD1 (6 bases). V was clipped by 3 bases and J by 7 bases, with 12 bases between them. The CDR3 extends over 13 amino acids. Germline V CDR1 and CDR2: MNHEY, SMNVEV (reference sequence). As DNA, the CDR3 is TGTGCCAGCAGTTTCTCACAGGGCTTTGGCTACACCTTC. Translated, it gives CASSFSQGFGYTF.

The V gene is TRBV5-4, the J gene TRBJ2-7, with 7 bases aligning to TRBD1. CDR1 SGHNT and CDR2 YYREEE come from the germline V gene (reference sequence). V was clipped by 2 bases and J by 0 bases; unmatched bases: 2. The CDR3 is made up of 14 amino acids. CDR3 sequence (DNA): TGTGCCAGCAGCTTAGACAGGGCCTCCTACGAGCAGTACTTC. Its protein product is CASSLDRASYEQYF.

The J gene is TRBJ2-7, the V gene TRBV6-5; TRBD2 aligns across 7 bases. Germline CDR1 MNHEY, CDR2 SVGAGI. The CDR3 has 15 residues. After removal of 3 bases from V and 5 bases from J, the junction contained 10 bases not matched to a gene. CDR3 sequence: CASSYSGGTADEQYF. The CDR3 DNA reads TGTGCCAGCAGTTATTCGGGAGGAACCGCGGACGAGCAGTACTTC.

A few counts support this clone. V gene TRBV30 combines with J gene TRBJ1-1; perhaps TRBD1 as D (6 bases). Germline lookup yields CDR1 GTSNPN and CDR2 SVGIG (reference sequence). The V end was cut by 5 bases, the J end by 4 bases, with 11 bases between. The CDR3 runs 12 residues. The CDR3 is CAWSAGATEAFF. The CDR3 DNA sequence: TGTGCCTGGTCGGCAGGGGCCACTGAAGCTTTCTTT.

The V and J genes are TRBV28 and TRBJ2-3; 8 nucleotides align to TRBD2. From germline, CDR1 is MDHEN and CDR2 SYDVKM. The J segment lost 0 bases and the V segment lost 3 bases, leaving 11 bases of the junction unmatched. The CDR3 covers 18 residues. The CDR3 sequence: CASSLVASGFTSTDTQYF. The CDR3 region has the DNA TGTGCCAGCAGTTTGGTGGCTAGCGGGTTTACTAGCACAGATACGCAGTATTTT.

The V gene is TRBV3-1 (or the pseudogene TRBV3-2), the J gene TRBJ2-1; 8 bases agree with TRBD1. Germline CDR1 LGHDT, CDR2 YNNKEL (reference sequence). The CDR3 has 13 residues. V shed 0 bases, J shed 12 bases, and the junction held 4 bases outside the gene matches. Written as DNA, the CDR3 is TGTGCCAGCAGCCAAGAGGGGGGACAGGCGCAGTTCTTC. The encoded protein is CASSQEGGQAQFF.

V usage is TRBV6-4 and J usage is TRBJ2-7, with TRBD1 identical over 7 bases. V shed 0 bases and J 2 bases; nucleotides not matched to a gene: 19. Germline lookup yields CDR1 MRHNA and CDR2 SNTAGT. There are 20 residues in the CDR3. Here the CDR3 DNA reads TGTGCCAGCAGTGACTCCTCCCCGGGACAGTATACTCTGCCACCCTACGAGCAGTACTTC. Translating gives CASSDSSPGQYTLPPYEQYF.

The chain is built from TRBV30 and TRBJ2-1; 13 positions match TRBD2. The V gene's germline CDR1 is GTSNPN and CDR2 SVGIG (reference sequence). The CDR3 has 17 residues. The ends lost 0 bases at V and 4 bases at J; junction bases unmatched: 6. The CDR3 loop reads CAWSVLAGGPPYNEQFF. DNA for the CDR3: TGTGCCTGGAGTGTACTAGCGGGAGGGCCACCGTACAATGAGCAGTTCTTC.

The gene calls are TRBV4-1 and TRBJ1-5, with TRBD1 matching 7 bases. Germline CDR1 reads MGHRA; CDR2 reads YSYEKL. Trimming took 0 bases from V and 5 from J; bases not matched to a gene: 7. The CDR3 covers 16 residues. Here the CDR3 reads CASSQDGQAPHQPQHF. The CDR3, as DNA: TGCGCCAGCAGCCAAGATGGACAGGCCCCCCATCAGCCCCAGCATTTT.

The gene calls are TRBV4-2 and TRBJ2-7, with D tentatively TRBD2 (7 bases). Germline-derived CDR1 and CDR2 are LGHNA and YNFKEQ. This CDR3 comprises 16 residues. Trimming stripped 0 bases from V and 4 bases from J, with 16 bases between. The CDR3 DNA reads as TGTGCCAGCAGCCAAGATATATCGGGGGGCGAGTACGAGCAGTACTTC. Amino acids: CASSQDISGGEYEQYF.

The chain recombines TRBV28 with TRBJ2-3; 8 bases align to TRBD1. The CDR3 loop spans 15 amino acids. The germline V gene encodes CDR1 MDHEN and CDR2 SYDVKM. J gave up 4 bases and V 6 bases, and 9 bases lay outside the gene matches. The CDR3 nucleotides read TGTGCCAGCAGACCGACAGGGGCTTTCTCAGATACGCAGTATTTT. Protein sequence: CASRPTGAFSDTQYF.

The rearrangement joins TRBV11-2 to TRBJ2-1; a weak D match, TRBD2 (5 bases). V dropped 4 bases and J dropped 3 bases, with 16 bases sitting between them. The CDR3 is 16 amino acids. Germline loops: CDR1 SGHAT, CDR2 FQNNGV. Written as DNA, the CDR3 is TGTGCCAGCAGCTCTAGACTCGGGGTGGGCTACAATGAGCAGTTCTTC. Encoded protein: CASSSRLGVGYNEQFF.

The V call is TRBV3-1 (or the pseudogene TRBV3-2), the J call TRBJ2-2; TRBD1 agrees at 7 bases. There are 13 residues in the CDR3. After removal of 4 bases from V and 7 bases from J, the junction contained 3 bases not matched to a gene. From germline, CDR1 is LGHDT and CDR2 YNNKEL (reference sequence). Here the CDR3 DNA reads TGTGCCAGCAGCCTAGGGGGCTACGGGGAGCTGTTTTTT. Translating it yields CASSLGGYGELFF.

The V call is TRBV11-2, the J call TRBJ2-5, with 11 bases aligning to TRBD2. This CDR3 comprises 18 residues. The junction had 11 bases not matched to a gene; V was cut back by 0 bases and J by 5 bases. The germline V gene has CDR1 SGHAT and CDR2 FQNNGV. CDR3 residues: CASSLDYMGLAAFETQYF. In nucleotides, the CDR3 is TGTGCCAGCAGCTTAGACTACATGGGACTAGCGGCCTTTGAGACCCAGTACTTC.

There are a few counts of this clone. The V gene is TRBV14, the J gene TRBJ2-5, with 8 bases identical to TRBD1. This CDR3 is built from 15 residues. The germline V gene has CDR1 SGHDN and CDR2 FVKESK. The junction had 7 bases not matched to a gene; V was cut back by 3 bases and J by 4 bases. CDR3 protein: CASSQRAGGGETQYF. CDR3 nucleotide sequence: TGTGCCAGCAGCCAGAGGGCAGGGGGCGGAGAGACCCAGTACTTC.

The CDR3 region is CAWSTGRTNTGELFF. The CDR3 nucleotides are TGTGCCTGGAGTACAGGGCGGACGAACACCGGGGAGCTGTTTTTT. V gene TRBV30 combines with J gene TRBJ2-2; maybe TRBD1 (6 bases). The V and J ends lost 2 bases and 0 bases respectively, with 10 bases between them. Germline assignment: CDR1 GTSNPN and CDR2 SVGIG (reference sequence). The CDR3 is made up of 15 amino acids.

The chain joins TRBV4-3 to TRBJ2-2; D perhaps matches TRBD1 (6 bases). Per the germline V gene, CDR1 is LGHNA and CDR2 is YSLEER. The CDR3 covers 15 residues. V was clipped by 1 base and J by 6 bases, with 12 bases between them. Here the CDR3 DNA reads TGCGCCAGCAGCCAAGTATCAGGGGTCGCCGGGGAGCTGTTTTTT. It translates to CASSQVSGVAGELFF.

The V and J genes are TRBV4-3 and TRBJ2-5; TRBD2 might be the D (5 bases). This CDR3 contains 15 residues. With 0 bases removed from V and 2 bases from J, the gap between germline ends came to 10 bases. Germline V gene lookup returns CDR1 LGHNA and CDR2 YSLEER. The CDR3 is CASSQDYQRQETQYF. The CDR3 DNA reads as TGCGCCAGCAGCCAAGATTACCAGCGGCAAGAGACCCAGTACTTC.

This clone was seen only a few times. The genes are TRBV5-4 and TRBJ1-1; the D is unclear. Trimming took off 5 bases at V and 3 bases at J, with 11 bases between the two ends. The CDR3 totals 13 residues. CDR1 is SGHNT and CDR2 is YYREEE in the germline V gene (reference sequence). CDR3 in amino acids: CASRPREDTEAFF. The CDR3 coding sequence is TGTGCCAGCAGGCCCCGGGAGGACACTGAAGCTTTCTTT.

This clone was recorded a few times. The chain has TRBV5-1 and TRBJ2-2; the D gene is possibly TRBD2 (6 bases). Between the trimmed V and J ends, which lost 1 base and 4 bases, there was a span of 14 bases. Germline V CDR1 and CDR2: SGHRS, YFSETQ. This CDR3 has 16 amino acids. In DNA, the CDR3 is TGCGCCAGCAGCTTGTCCGGGAGTGATCTCACCGGGGAGCTGTTTTTT. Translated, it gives CASSLSGSDLTGELFF.

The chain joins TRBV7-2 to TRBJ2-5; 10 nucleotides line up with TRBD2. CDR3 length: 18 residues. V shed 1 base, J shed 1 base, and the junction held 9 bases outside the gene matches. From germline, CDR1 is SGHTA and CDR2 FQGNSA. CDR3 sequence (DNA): TGTGCCAGCAGCTTAGGTAGCATAGCGGGGGGTACCCAAGAGACCCAGTACTTC. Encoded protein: CASSLGSIAGGTQETQYF.

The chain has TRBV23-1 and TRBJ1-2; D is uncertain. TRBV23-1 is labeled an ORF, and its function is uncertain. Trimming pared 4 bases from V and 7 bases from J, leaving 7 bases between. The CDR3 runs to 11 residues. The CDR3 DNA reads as TGCGCCAGCAGTCGATTGGCTGGCTACACCTTC. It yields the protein CASSRLAGYTF.

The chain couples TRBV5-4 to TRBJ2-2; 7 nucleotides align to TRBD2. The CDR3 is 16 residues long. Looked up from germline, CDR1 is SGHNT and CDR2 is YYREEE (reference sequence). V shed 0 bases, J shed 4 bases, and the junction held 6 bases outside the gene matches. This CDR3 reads CASSLVSSGSTGELFF. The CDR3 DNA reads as TGTGCCAGCAGCTTGGTGTCTAGCGGATCCACCGGGGAGCTGTTTTTT. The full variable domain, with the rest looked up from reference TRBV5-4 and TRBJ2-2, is ETGVTQSPTHLIKTRGQQVTLRCSSQSGHNTVSWYQQALGQGPQFIFQYYREEENGRGNFPPRFSGLQFPNYSSELNVNALELDDSALYLCASSLVSSGSTGELFFGEGSRLTVL.

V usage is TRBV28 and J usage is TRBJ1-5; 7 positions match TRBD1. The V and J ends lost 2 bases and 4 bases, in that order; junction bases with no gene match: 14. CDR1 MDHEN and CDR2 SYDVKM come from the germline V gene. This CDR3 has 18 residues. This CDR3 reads CASSLLLPAGGKNQPQHF. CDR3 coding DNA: TGTGCCAGCAGTTTACTCCTACCAGCAGGGGGGAAGAATCAGCCCCAGCATTTT.